The text below deals with one TCR beta chain. Its antigen is not identified. This likely reflects a read error, since a far larger clone is one base away. As processed by the authors: Junction-only immunoSEQ data arrived without quality scores, meaning filtering differed. This table comes from immunoSEQ multiplex PCR, and its TCRdb copy is limited to in-frame clones, with some not included. V, J and clone size are taken as reported in that table, and D and trimming were inferred from the DNA itself. The table lists approximately 500,000 clones, approximately 84% of them singletons. This sample was included in a study of shared clonotypes between healthy human individuals. Whole-study findings and limits: Investigators collected only blood, and repertoires in tissues likely differ.

The CDR3 has 14 amino acids. CDR1 and CDR2 (germline): MNHEY, SVGAGI. Trimming took off 6 bases at V and 2 bases at J, with 14 bases between the two ends. The TCR was taken from a middle-aged woman in good health. Some clones in this sample may be carry-over from other donors' samples. The specimen sequenced was PBMCs. The chain links TRBV6-5 to TRBJ2-7; no clear D. CDR3: CASRVLTATYEQYF. CDR3 DNA sequence: TGTGCCAGCAGGGTATTGACTGCGACCTACGAGCAGTACTTC.